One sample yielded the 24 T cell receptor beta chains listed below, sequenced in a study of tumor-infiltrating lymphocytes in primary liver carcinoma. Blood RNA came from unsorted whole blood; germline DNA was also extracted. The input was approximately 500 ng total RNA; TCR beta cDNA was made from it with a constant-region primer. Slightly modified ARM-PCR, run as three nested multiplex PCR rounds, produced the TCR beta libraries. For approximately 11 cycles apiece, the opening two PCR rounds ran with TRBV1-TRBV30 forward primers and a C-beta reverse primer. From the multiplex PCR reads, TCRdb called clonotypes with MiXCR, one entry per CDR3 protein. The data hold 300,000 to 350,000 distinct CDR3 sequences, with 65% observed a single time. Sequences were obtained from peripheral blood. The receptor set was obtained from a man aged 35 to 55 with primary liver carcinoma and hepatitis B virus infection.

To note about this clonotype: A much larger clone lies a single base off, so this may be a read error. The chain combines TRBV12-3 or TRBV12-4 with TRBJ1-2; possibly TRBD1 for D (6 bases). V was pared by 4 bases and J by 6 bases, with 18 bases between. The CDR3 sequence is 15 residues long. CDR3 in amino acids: CASSYGPPPGDGYTF. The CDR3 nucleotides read TGTGCCAGCAGTTACGGGCCTCCTCCAGGGGATGGCTACACCTTC.

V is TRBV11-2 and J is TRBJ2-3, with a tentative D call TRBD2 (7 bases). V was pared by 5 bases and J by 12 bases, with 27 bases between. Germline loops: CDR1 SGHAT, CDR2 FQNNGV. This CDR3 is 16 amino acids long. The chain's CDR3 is CASSLGGATGTDIQYF. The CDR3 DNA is TGTGCCAGCAGCCTAGGGGGGGCCACGGGCACAGATATTCAGTATTTT.

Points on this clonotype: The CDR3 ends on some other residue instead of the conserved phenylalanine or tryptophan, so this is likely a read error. This CDR3 is CAGSWAGDSGNTIYS. In nucleotides, the CDR3 is TGTGCCGGCAGCTGGGCAGGGGATTCTGGAAACACCATATATTCT. The chain is built from TRBV11-2 and TRBJ1-3; D may be TRBD1 (6 bases). This CDR3 has 15 residues. CDR1 and CDR2 from the germline V gene are SGHAT and FQNNGV.

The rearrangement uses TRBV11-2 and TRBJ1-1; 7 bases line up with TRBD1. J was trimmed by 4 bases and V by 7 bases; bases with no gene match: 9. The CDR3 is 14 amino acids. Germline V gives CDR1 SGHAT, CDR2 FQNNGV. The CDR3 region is CASNSGQSSTEAFF. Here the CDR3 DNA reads TGTGCCAGCAACTCGGGACAGTCCAGCACTGAAGCTTTCTTT.

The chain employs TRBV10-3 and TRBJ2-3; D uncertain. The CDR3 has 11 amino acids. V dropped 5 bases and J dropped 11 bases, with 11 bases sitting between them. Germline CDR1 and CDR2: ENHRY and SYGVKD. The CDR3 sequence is CAISNENRQYF. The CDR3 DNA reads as TGTGCCATCAGTAACGAAAATAGGCAGTATTTT.

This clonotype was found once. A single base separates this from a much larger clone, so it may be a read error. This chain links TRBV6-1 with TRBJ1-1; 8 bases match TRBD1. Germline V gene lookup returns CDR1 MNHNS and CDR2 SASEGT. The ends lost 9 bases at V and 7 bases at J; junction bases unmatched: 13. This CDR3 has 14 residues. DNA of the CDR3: TGTGCCAGAAGTTTGGACAGGGTGATCCGTGAAGCTTTCTTT. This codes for CARSLDRVIREAFF.

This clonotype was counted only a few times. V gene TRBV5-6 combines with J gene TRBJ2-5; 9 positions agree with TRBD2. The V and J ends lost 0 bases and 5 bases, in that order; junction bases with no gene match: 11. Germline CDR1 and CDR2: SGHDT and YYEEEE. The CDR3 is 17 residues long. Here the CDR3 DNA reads TGTGCCAGCAGCTTGGCCTTAGTAGCGGGAGCTGGTGAGACCCAGTACTTC. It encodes CASSLALVAGAGETQYF.

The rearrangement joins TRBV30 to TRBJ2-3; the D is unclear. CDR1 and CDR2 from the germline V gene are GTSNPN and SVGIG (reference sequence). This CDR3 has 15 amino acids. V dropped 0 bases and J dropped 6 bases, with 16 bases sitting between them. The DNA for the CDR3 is TGTGCCTGGAGTGTTAGGCAGACCCCAGGCGATACGCAGTATTTT. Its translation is CAWSVRQTPGDTQYF.

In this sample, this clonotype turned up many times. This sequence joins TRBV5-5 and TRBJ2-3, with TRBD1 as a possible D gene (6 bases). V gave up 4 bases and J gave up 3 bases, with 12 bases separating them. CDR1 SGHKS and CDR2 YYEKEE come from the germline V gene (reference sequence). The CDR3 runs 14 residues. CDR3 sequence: CASSLRGLTDTQYF. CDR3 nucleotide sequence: TGTGCCAGCAGCCTCAGGGGATTGACAGATACGCAGTATTTT.

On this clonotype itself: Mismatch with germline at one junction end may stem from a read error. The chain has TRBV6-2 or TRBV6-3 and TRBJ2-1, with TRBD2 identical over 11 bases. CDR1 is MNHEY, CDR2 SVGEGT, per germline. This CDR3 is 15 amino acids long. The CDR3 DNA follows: TGTGCCAGCAGTTTAACAACTAGCGGGAGCGGCGAGCAGCTCTTC. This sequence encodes CASSLTTSGSGEQLF.

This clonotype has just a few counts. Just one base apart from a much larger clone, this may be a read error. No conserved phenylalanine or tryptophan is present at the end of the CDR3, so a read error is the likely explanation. The CDR3: CASSLLGEQFY. CDR3 bases: TGTGCCAGCAGTTTACTGGGTGAGCAGTTCTAC. The chain couples TRBV12-3 or TRBV12-4 to TRBJ2-1, with D unclear. This CDR3 is built from 11 residues. The V and J ends lost 2 bases and 9 bases respectively, with 5 bases between them.

This CDR3 is CASSNRRQDRNEKLFF. The CDR3 coding sequence is TGTGCCAGCAGCAATCGCCGACAGGACAGGAACGAAAAACTGTTTTTT. This chain connects TRBV11-2 to TRBJ1-4, with TRBD1 matching over 7 bases. With 5 bases clipped from V and 8 bases from J, the junction kept 14 bases outside the gene matches. Germline CDR1 SGHAT, CDR2 FQNNGV. The CDR3 spans 16 residues.

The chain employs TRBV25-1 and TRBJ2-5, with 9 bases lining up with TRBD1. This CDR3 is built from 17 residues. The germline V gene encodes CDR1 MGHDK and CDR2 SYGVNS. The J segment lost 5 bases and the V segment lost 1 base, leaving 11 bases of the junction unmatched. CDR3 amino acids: CASSESMGQGGDETQYF. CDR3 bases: TGTGCCAGCAGTGAATCTATGGGACAGGGTGGCGACGAGACCCAGTACTTC.

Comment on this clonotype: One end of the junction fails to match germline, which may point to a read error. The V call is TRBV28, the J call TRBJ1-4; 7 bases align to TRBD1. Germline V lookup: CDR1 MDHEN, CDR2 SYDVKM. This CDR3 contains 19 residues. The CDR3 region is CAGSSLHRDSGVNREKLFF. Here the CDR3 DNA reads TGTGCCGGCAGTTCTCTGCACCGGGACAGTGGCGTAAATCGGGAAAAACTGTTTTTT.

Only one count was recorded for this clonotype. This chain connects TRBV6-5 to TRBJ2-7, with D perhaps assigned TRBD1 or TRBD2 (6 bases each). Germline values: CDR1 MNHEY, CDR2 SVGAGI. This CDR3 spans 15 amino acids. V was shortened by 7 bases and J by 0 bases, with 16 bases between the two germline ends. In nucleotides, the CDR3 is TGTGCCAGCATTTTCCGACTAGGGGGCTCCTACGAGCAGTACTTC. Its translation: CASIFRLGGSYEQYF.

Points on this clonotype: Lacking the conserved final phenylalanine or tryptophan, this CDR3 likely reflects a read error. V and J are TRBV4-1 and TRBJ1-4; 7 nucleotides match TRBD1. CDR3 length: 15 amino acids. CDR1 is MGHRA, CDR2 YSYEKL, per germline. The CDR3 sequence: CASSRRTGDNEKLFL. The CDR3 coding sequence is TGCGCCAGTAGCCGAAGGACAGGAGATAATGAAAAACTGTTTTTA.

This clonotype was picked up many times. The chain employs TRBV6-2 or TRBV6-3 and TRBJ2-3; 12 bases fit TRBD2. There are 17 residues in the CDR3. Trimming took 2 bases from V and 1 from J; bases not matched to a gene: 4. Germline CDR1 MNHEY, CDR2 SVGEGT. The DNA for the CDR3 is TGTGCCAGCAGTTACGGCACTAGCGGGAGGCGCACAGATACGCAGTATTTT. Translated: CASSYGTSGRRTDTQYF.

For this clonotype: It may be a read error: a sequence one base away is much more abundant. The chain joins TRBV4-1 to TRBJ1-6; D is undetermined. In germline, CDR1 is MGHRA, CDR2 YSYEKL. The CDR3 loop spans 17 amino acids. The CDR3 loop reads CASSQVSVSAYNSPPHF. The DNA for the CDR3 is TGCGCCAGCAGCCAAGTGTCAGTGAGTGCCTATAATTCACCCCCCCACTTT.

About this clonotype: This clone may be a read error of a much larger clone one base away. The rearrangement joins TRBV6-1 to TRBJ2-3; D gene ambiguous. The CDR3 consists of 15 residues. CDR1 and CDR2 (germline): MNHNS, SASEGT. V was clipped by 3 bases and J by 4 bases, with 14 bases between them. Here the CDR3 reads CASSESVSFSDTQYF. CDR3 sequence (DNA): TGTGCCAGCAGTGAGAGCGTGAGTTTCTCAGATACGCAGTATTTT.

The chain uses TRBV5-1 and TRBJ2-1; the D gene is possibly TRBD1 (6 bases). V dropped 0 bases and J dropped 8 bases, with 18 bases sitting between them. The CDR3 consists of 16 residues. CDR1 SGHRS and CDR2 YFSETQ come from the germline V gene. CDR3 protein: CASSLVGAGRGDEQFF. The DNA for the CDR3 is TGCGCCAGCAGCTTGGTCGGGGCGGGCAGGGGCGATGAGCAGTTCTTC.

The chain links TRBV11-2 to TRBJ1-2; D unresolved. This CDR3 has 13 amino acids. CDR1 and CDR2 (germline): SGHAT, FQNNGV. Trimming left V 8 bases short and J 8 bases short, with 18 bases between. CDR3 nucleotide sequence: TGTGCCAGCTCCCCAGAAACGAGCCGCGGCTACACCTTC. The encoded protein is CASSPETSRGYTF.

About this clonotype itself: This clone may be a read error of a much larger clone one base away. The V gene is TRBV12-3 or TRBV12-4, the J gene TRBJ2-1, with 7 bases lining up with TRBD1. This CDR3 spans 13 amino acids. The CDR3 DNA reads TGTGCCAGCAGACCGGGACAGAACAATGGGCAGTTCTTC. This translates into CASRPGQNNGQFF.

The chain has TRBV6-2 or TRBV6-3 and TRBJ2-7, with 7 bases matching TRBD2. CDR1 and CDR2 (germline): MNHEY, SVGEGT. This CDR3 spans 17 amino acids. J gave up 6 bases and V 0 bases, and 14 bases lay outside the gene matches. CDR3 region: CASSYSSIALARGEQYV. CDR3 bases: TGTGCCAGCAGTTACTCGAGTATTGCACTAGCGCGAGGCGAGCAGTACGTC.

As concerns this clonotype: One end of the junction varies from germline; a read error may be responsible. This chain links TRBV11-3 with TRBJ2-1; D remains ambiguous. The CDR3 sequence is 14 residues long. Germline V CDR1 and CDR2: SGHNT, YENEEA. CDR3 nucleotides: TGTGCCAGCAGCCCGTCGACGGGCTACAGTGAGCAGTTCTTC. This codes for CASSPSTGYSEQFF.